This T cell receptor beta chain was recorded in a study of CD8 T cells in ankylosing spondylitis. Study results and caveats: A TCR beta motif of eight or nine highly homologous variants seemed to mark ankylosing spondylitis blood. In peripheral blood, disease-linked CD8+ clones occurred at relatively low frequencies. In ankylosing spondylitis patients, matched synovial fluid reportedly showed significant enrichment of disease-linked clones.

This clonotype turned up a few times. What it binds is not known. TCRdb re-called the 5' RACE reads with MiXCR, one entry per CDR3 protein. The sample has under 850,000 distinct CDR3 sequences, around 19% seen once; the top ten hold around a fifth. This TCR came from a male donor with ankylosing spondylitis. Sequencing input: blood, either unsorted or a sorted T cell fraction (not recorded which).

CDR3 loop: CASSGGLLYNTDTQYF. The CDR3 DNA is TGCGCCAGCAGCGGAGGACTCCTCTATAACACAGATACGCAGTATTTT. The V gene is TRBV5-1, the J gene TRBJ2-3, with a weak D call TRBD2 (5 bases). CDR1 SGHRS and CDR2 YFSETQ come from the germline V gene. The CDR3 runs 16 residues. Trimming shortened V by 4 bases and J by 2 bases, and 17 bases separated the two germline ends.